This T cell receptor (beta chain) was observed in a study of shared clonotypes between healthy human individuals. Only in-frame clones appear in the TCRdb table, and some are missing; sequencing was by immunoSEQ multiplex PCR. The repertoire includes around 2.5 million clones, over 85% of them detected once, and 0.36% sits in the top ten. This clone has just one count. At one of its ends the junction is not consistent with the germline gene, which may arise from a read error. This sequence originates from a man aged 18 to 30 in good health. Some clones in this sample may be carry-over from other donors' samples. What was sequenced was naive CD4+ T cells from PBMCs. Subset meaning: CD45RA+ positively selected.

CDR3 residues: CTWRPDRGGANYGYTF. The CDR3 DNA sequence: TGTACCTGGAGACCCGACAGGGGAGGGGCTAACTATGGCTACACCTTC. V gene TRBV30 combines with J gene TRBJ1-2; 8 bases line up with TRBD1. Germline CDR1 and CDR2: GTSNPN and SVGIG (reference sequence). This CDR3 is 16 amino acids long.